The T cell receptor (beta chain) described here comes from a study of T cell responses to AZD1222 COVID-19 vaccine. The ends lost 6 bases at V and 2 bases at J; junction bases unmatched: 5. The CDR3 is 15 residues long. Germline CDR1 LNHDA, CDR2 SQIVND (reference sequence). For this clone: Its antigen remains unknown.

Libraries were prepared by immunoSEQ multiplex PCR; TCRdb keeps only in-frame clonotypes and omits some of them. Of some 110,000 clones in the sample, roughly 90% are singletons; the top ten hold 7.1%. Study-wide findings and caveats: Dominant at 160-218 and 743-854, vaccine-associated CD4 TCRs also spanned spike. Females made up more of the donors, who were largely white British, and clonal diversity may have come out too low.

The V and J genes are TRBV19 and TRBJ1-5, with TRBD1 matching over 9 bases. This clonotype was sampled from an adult who received the AZD1222 COVID-19 vaccine. Sequences were derived from peripheral blood, sampled 28 days after the second AZD1222 dose. CDR3 region: CASSRQGVGNQPQHF. The CDR3 nucleotides are TGTGCCAGTAGCCGACAGGGGGTTGGCAATCAGCCCCAGCATTTT.